Following are 10 T cell receptor beta chains from one sample sequenced in a study of blood T cell repertoires in COVID-19. Profiled with immunoSEQ multiplex PCR; TCRdb holds only in-frame clones, not every one. The repertoire has 90,000 to 120,000 clones, 75% to 90% of them found once; the top ten carry approximately 15%. Sequencing used peripheral blood. The origin of the receptors is a middle-aged man with acute or convalescent COVID-19.

The chain links TRBV25-1 to TRBJ2-7, with 11 bases that match TRBD1. Germline lookup yields CDR1 MGHDK and CDR2 SYGVNS. The CDR3 consists of 15 residues. Trimming cost V 6 bases and J 1 base; bases outside gene matches: 5. CDR3 nucleotides: TGTGCCAGCAGCAGGGACAGGGGGGATTCCTACGAGCAGTACTTC. Its protein is CASSRDRGDSYEQYF.

V gene TRBV5-5 combines with J gene TRBJ1-5; D is undetermined. This CDR3 has 15 residues. Per germline, CDR1 SGHKS and CDR2 YYEKEE (reference sequence). V was trimmed by 4 bases and J by 5 bases, leaving 16 bases between them. CDR3 nucleotides: TGTGCCAGCAGCCGCTTTTATGGAGGTTATCAGCCCCAGCATTTT. Its translation is CASSRFYGGYQPQHF.

The chain joins TRBV29-1 to TRBJ2-3; D gene ambiguous. The CDR3 consists of 14 residues. Germline loops: CDR1 SQVTM, CDR2 ANQGSEA. V shed 5 bases and J shed 2 bases, with 14 bases lying between them. The CDR3 protein is CSVQSDGNTDTQYF. DNA of the CDR3: TGCAGCGTTCAAAGCGACGGAAACACAGATACGCAGTATTTT.

The chain is built from TRBV28 and TRBJ1-4; the match to TRBD1 covers 11 bases. The CDR3 length is 17 residues. Germline V gives CDR1 MDHEN, CDR2 SYDVKM. After removal of 1 base from V and 6 bases from J, the junction contained 7 bases not matched to a gene. The CDR3: CASSLLGGDRGYEKLFF. DNA of the CDR3: TGTGCCAGCAGTTTATTAGGAGGGGACAGGGGGTATGAAAAACTGTTTTTT.

The chain couples TRBV5-1 to TRBJ2-3; a possible D gene is TRBD2 (5 bases). V lost 2 bases and J 4 bases, leaving 20 bases between the germline ends. CDR1 is SGHRS, CDR2 YFSETQ, per germline. The CDR3 totals 17 residues. CDR3 nucleotides: TGCGCCAGCAGCTTAATCACCGGGATTACCACCCCAGATACGCAGTATTTT. Its protein product is CASSLITGITTPDTQYF.

V usage is TRBV28 and J usage is TRBJ2-5; TRBD2 matches at 7 bases. The CDR3 consists of 15 residues. Germline V gene sequence: CDR1 MDHEN, CDR2 SYDVKM. V lost 2 bases and J lost 5; bases outside the gene matches: 8. In DNA, the CDR3 is TGTGCCAGCAGTTTAGGGGGGAGGGCCGAGGAGACCCAGTACTTC. Amino acid sequence: CASSLGGRAEETQYF. The entire variable domain, with the rest obtained from reference TRBV28 and TRBJ2-5, is as follows: DVKVTQSSRYLVKRTGEKVFLECVQDMDHENMFWYRQDPGLGLRLIYFSYDVKMKEKGDIPEGYSVSREKKERFSLILESASTNQTSMYLCASSLGGRAEETQYFGPGTRLLVL.

The chain employs TRBV10-3 and TRBJ1-2; a possible D gene is TRBD1 (6 bases). Germline CDR1 ENHRY, CDR2 SYGVKD. This CDR3 contains 14 residues. The V end was cut by 4 bases, the J end by 3 bases, with 12 bases between. The CDR3 DNA sequence: TGTGCCATCAGTGGGACAGAATACTACTATGGCTACACCTTC. Protein sequence: CAISGTEYYYGYTF.

The J gene is TRBJ2-2, the V gene TRBV11-2, with a possible D match to TRBD2 (6 bases). CDR3 length equals 15 residues. The V gene lost 2 bases and the J gene lost 4 bases, with 11 bases spanning the gap. Germline assignment: CDR1 SGHAT and CDR2 FQNNGV. CDR3 in DNA: TGTGCCAGCAGCTTACTCCCCGGGAGCACCGGGGAGCTGTTTTTT. It encodes CASSLLPGSTGELFF.

This chain connects TRBV9 to TRBJ2-1; 8 bases map to TRBD2. The CDR3 loop spans 14 amino acids. Germline CDR1 SGDLS, CDR2 YYNGEE. V shed 0 bases, J shed 8 bases, and the junction held 4 bases outside the gene matches. The DNA of the CDR3 is TGTGCCAGCAGCGTAGGAGCGGGAGACCATGAGCAGTTCTTC. This sequence encodes CASSVGAGDHEQFF.

V usage is TRBV11-2 and J usage is TRBJ1-2; D is undetermined. Looked up from germline, CDR1 is SGHAT and CDR2 is FQNNGV. Deletions cut 5 bases from V and 0 bases from J, with 7 bases between. This CDR3 spans 13 amino acids. The CDR3: CASSPRANYGYTF. CDR3 bases: TGTGCCAGCAGCCCCCGGGCTAACTATGGCTACACCTTC. Based on the CDR3 plus reference TRBV11-2 and TRBJ1-2, the full variable domain is EAGVAQSPRYKIIEKRQSVAFWCNPISGHATLYWYQQILGQGPKLLIQFQNNGVVDDSQLPKDRFSAERLKGVDSTLKIQPAKLEDSAVYLCASSPRANYGYTFGSGTRLTVV.